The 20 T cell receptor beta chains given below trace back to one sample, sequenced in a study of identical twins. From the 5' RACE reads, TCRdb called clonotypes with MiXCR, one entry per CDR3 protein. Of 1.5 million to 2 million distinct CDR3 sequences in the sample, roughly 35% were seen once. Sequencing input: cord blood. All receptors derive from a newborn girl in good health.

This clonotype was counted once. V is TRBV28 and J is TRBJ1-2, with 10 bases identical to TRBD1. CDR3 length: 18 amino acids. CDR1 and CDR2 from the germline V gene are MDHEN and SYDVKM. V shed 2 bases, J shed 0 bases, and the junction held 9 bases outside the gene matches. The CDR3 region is CASSLPWGQGKANYGYTF. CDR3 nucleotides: TGTGCCAGCAGTTTACCTTGGGGACAGGGGAAAGCTAACTATGGCTACACCTTC.

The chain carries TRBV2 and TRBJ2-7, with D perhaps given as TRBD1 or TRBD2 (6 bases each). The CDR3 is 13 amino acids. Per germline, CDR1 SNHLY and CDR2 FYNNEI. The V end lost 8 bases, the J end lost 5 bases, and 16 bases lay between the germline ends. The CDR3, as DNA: TGTGCCAGCTATCCCAGGGGAGGTAACGAGCAGTACTTC. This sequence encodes CASYPRGGNEQYF.

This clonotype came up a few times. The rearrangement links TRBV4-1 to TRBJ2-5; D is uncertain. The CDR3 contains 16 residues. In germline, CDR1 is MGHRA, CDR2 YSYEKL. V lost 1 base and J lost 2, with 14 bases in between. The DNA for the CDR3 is TGCGCCAGCAGCCAAGTCCCCAGCCTAGGTCAAGAGACCCAGTACTTC. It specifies CASSQVPSLGQETQYF.

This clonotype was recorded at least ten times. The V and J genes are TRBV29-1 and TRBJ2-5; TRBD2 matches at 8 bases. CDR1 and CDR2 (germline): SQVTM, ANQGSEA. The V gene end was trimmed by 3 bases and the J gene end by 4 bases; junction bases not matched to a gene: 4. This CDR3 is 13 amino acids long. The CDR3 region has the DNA TGCAGCGTTGACACTAGCGGACCAGAGACCCAGTACTTC. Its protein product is CSVDTSGPETQYF.

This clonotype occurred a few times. The CDR3 protein is CASTRIDRGYEQYF. The CDR3 DNA is TGTGCCAGCACCAGGATCGACAGGGGGTACGAGCAGTACTTC. V gene TRBV28 combines with J gene TRBJ2-7; TRBD1 matches 9 bases. The V and J ends lost 7 bases and 4 bases, in that order; junction bases with no gene match: 8. Per the germline V gene, CDR1 is MDHEN and CDR2 is SYDVKM. The CDR3 has 14 amino acids.

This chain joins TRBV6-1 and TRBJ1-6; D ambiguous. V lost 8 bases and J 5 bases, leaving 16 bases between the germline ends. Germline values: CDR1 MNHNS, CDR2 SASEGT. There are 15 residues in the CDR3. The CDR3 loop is CASEGRISNNSPLHF. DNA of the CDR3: TGTGCCAGCGAGGGTCGGATCTCTAATAATTCACCCCTCCACTTT.

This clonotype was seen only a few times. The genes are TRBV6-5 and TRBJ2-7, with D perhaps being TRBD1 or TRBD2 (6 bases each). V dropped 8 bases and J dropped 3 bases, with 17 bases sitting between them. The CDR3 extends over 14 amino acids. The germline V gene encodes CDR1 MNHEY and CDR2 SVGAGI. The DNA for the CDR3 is TGTGCCAGCGGACTACCACGGGACAACTACGAGCAGTACTTC. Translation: CASGLPRDNYEQYF.

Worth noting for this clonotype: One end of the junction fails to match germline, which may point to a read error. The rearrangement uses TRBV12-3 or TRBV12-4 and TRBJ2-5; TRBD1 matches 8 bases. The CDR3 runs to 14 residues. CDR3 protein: CASSLGQGQESQYF. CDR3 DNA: TGTGCCAGCAGTTTAGGACAGGGGCAAGAGAGCCAGTACTTC.

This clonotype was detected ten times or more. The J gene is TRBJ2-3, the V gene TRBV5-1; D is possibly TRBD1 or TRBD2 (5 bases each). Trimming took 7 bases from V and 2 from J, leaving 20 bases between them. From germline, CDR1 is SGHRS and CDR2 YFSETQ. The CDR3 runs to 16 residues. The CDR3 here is CASDPGTNRPTDTQYF. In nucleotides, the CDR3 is TGCGCCAGCGACCCAGGGACCAATCGGCCCACAGATACGCAGTATTTT. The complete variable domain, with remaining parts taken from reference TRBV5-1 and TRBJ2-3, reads KAGVTQTPRYLIKTRGQQVTLSCSPISGHRSVSWYQQTPGQGLQFLFEYFSETQRNKGNFPGRFSGRQFSNSRSEMNVSTLELGDSALYLCASDPGTNRPTDTQYFGPGTRLTVL.

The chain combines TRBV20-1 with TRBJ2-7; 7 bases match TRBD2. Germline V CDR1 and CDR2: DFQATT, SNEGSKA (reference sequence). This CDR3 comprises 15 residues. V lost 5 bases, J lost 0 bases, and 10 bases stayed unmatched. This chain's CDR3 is CSAQSGTTASYEQYF. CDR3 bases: TGCAGTGCTCAGTCCGGGACTACTGCCTCCTACGAGCAGTACTTC.

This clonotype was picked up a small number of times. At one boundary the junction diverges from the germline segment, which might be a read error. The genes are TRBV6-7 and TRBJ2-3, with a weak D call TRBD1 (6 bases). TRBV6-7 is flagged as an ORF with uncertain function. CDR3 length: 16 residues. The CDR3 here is CAGSYGRQVESDTQYF. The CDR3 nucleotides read TGTGCCGGCAGTTACGGACGACAGGTGGAATCAGATACGCAGTATTTT.

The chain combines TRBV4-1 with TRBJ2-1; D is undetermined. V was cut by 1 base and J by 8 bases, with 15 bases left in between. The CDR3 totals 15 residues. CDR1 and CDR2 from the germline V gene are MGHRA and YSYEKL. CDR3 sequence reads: CASSQGRPLGDEQFF. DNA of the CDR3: TGCGCCAGCAGCCAAGGTCGGCCCCTTGGGGATGAGCAGTTCTTC.

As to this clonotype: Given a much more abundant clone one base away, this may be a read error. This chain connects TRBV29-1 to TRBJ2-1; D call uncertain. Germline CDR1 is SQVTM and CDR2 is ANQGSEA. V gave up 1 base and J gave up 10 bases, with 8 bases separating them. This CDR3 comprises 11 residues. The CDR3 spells CSVEGTYEQFF. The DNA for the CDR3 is TGCAGCGTTGAAGGGACCTACGAGCAGTTCTTC.

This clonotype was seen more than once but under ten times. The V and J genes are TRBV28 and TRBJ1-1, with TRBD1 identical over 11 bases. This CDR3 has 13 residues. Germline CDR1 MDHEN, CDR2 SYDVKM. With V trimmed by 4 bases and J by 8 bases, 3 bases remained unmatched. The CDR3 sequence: CASSSGTGGEAFF. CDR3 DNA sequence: TGTGCCAGCAGTTCCGGGACAGGGGGGGAAGCTTTCTTT.

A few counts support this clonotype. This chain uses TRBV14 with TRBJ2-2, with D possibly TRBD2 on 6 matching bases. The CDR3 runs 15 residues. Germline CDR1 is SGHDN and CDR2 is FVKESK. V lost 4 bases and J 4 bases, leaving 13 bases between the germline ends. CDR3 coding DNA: TGTGCCAGCAGCCGGGGAGGACTGGCCACCGGGGAGCTGTTTTTT. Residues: CASSRGGLATGELFF.

In DNA, the CDR3 is TGTGCCAGCAGCCTAGTGCCCTGGCGGGGGGGCGGCACAGATACGCAGTATTTT. Residues: CASSLVPWRGGGTDTQYF. V and J are TRBV7-2 and TRBJ2-3; 9 nucleotides line up with TRBD2. The CDR3 is 18 residues long. The ends lost 5 bases at V and 1 base at J; junction bases unmatched: 13. Germline-derived CDR1 and CDR2 are SGHTA and FQGNSA.

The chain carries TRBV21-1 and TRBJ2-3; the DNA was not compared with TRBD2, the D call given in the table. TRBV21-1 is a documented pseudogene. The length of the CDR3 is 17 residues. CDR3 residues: CASLTSGGAGSTDTQYF. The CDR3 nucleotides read TGTGCCAGCTTGACTAGCGGGGGGGCCGGTAGCACAGATACGCAGTATTTT.

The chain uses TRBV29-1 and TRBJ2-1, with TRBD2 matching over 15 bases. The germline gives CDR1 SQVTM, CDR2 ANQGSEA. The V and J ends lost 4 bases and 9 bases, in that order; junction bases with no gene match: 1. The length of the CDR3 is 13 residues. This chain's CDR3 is CSVGGLAGGEQFF. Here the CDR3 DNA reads TGCAGCGTTGGGGGACTAGCGGGAGGTGAGCAGTTCTTC.

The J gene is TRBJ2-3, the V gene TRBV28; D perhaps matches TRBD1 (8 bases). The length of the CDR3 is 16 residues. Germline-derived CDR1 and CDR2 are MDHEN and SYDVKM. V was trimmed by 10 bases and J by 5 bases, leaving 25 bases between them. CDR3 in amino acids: CATTPWEGQEKDTQYF. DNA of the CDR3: TGTGCCACAACCCCTTGGGAGGGACAGGAGAAAGATACGCAGTATTTT.

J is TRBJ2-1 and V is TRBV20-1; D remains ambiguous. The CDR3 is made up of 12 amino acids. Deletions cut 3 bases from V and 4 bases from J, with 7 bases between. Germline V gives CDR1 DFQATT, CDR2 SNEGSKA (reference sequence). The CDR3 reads CSASPTYNEQFF. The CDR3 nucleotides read TGCAGTGCTAGTCCGACGTACAATGAGCAGTTCTTC.